This TCR beta chain was captured in a study of cytomegalovirus exposure and HLA in healthy donors. A multiplex PCR was run with 60 Vbeta primers and 13 Jbeta primers. Assay used: immunoSEQ multiplex PCR; TCRdb lists only in-frame clones, some missing. In the table there are around 180,000 clones, around 82% of which are singletons. In the case of this clone: Antigen unknown.

Notes on the study in general: Highest at DRB1 and lowest at HLA-C, TCR association rates differed among HLA loci in a later analysis. Later work found most CMV-associated TCR beta chains apparently HLA-restricted. Analyses of presence/absence relied on an assumption of roughly uniform sequencing depth across donors. The CMV antigen specificity of a few CMV-associated chains was confirmed through in vitro analysis.

The material sequenced was PBMCs. This receptor was taken from a man between 35 and 55 years old in good health and CMV-seronegative.

DNA of the CDR3: TGTGCCAGCAGCCTAAGGGGGAGATACATCCACGAGCAGTACTTC. It encodes CASSLRGRYIHEQYF. The rearrangement joins TRBV7-2 to TRBJ2-7; a weak D match, TRBD1 (6 bases). The germline V gene encodes CDR1 SGHTA and CDR2 FQGNSA. V was trimmed by 5 bases and J by 5 bases, leaving 19 bases between them. The CDR3 sequence is 15 residues long.